This TCR beta chain derives from a study of T cell responses to AZD1222 COVID-19 vaccine listed by TCRdb under 2021. With respect to the entire study: AZD1222 recipients whose second dose came at about 4 weeks and those whose second dose came at about 12 weeks were combined into one group, since spike-specific TCR depth and breadth did not differ between the two schedules. TCR sequencing covered roughly 230 trial participants: some 210 given two doses of AZD1222 and 26 given two doses of MenACWY control vaccine. Trial participants were enrolled by age into 18-55, 56-69 and 70-plus year subgroups, with approximately 150, 28 and 58 TCR-sequenced participants respectively. The paper as a whole reports these results and caveats: CD4 TCRs associated with the vaccine covered the entire spike protein, and the dominant responses were in regions 160-218 and 743-854. Conclusions about previously exposed vaccinees are limited, since just five or six AZD1222 recipients were seropositive for SARS-CoV-2 at baseline. No day 14 peak-response samples were available, so repertoires were characterized only after the peak T cell response. Most participants were white British and females outnumbered males, and the authors suggested that clonal diversity may have been underestimated. After two AZD1222 doses, both the breadth and the depth of spike-specific TCRs were significantly higher than at day 0 and than in MenACWY recipients. Reportedly, almost half of the unique spike-specific TCRs recognized epitopes lying outside the regions that are mutated in the B.1.351 and B.1.1.7 variants. In the small 56-69-year group, the increase in depth fell short of significance, most likely because of low power.

Looking up the germline V gene yields CDR1 MDHEN and CDR2 SYDVKM. From the cysteine up to the phenylalanine, the CDR3 has a length of 14 residues. The DNA shown is the 42-base CDR3, in frame from base 1. Here V drops 8 bases and J drops 0 bases, and the junction holds 7 bases not matched to any gene. Taken with the paper, the label for time point translates to: baseline before first vaccination. Vaccinee samples came from UK trials COV001 and COV002, including a single-blind randomized controlled phase 2/3 trial of AZD1222 (ChAdOx1 nCoV-19) in healthy adults. For TCRbeta chain sequencing, PBMC samples from trial participants were taken at day 0 and at day 28 after the second dose. For this clone: There is no known antigen for this receptor. The sample holds no much larger clone one base away, and base qualities are not on file.

The CDR3 regions of human TCRbeta chains were analyzed by immunosequencing. On the authors' methods: Repertoire TCRs were matched against a reference library of SARS-CoV-2-specific TCRs generated with the MIRA antigen-specificity platform. Breadth was defined as the fraction of unique TCRs that were SARS-CoV-2-associated, and depth was defined as the fraction of total T cells that were SARS-CoV-2-associated. Using the MIRA data, every spike-specific TCR was mapped to the spike region that the TCR reacted to and assigned to either a CD4 or a CD8 class. Log10-transformed breadth and depth values were compared by one-way ANOVA with Sidak's multiple comparisons tests. Entries here come from immuneACCESS through TCRdb and include only in-frame sequences with V and J called. Some clones fail to appear in such tables; in the studies checked, an unresolved V gene covers under half of the shortfall, and the cause of the remainder is unknown. The DNA gave D and trimming, while V, J and clone size come from that table. This sample holds about 140,000 clones; 92% were observed only once. In total, the top ten clones hold just over 3% of the sample.

The material sequenced was peripheral blood, taken on day 0 of AZD1222 vaccination. The sequence joins TRBV28 to TRBJ2-7; TRBD1 lines up with 7 middle nucleotides. This sequence was found in an adult in good health. The CDR3 region reads CASGTGTVSYEQYF. In nucleotide form, the sequence is TGTGCCAGCGGTACCGGGACAGTCTCCTACGAGCAGTACTTC. The CDR3 plus the reference TRBV28 and TRBJ2-7 genes for the other parts give the full variable domain: DVKVTQSSRYLVKRTGEKVFLECVQDMDHENMFWYRQDPGLGLRLIYFSYDVKMKEKGDIPEGYSVSREKKERFSLILESASTNQTSMYLCASGTGTVSYEQYFGPGTRLTVT.